Listed below are T cell receptor beta chains from one sample, sequenced in a study of naive and memory T cell subsets. TCRdb re-called the UMI-ligation and nested PCR reads with MiXCR, one entry per CDR3 protein. Of over 75,000 distinct CDR3 sequences in the sample, under 15% were seen once. Input material: central memory CD4+ T cells from blood. These receptors originate from a human donor in good health. Both conserved end residues are part of each CDR3. Each record gives: J gene, clone size, D gene, V gene, CDR3 protein, CDR3 DNA. The D gene is left open where the match is weak. The size entry is marked missing in some rows and otherwise reads once, few, many or a size class.

TRBJ2-7,many,TRBD2,TRBV28,CASRRTGLAREQYF,TGTGCCAGCAGGCGAACTGGACTAGCGCGCGAGCAGTACTTC
TRBJ2-2,many,NA,TRBV5-1,CASSNLTGNTGELFF,TGCGCCAGCAGCAACTTAACAGGGAACACCGGGGAGCTGTTTTTT
TRBJ1-1,NA,NA,TRBV7-3,CASSFTGSSNTEAFF,TGTGCCAGCAGCTTTACAGGGAGTTCGAACACTGAAGCTTTCTTT
TRBJ2-7,NA,TRBD1,TRBV20-1,CSATYGQGTSYEQYF,TGCAGTGCTACCTACGGACAGGGCACCTCCTACGAGCAGTACTTC
TRBJ2-1,many,NA,TRBV10-3,CAISDPLNEQFF,TGTGCCATCAGCGATCCATTGAATGAGCAGTTCTTC
TRBJ1-5,NA,NA,TRBV5-1,CASSPEGESNQPQHF,TGCGCCAGCAGCCCAGAAGGGGAGAGCAATCAGCCCCAGCATTTT
TRBJ1-1,NA,TRBD1,TRBV18,CASSRGTGAVTEAFF,TGTGCCAGCTCACGAGGGACAGGGGCGGTCACTGAAGCTTTCTTT
TRBJ2-4,few,NA,TRBV7-9,CASSLVDRIQYF,TGTGCCAGCAGCTTAGTCGACCGGATTCAGTACTTC
TRBJ2-7,few,NA,TRBV29-1,CSVVHPRDPRRGQYF,TGCAGCGTTGTGCACCCGCGCGATCCTAGGCGTGGGCAGTACTTC
TRBJ2-3,many,TRBD1,TRBV29-1,CSVIPGQQATDTQYF,TGCAGCGTTATACCGGGACAGCAAGCCACAGATACGCAGTATTTT
TRBJ1-5,once,NA,TRBV6-2/TRBV6-3,CASSYLGPQHF,TGTGCCAGCAGTTACTTGGGGCCCCAGCATTTT
TRBJ2-7,NA,NA,TRBV5-1,CASSLDSWGEQYF,TGCGCCAGCAGCTTGGATTCCTGGGGCGAGCAGTACTTC
TRBJ1-2,few,NA,TRBV20-1,CSARDPTRYTF,TGCAGTGCTAGAGACCCAACACGCTACACCTTC
TRBJ2-3,NA,NA,TRBV20-1,CSARGKRRASTDTQYF,TGCAGTGCTAGGGGGAAGCGGAGGGCGAGCACAGATACGCAGTATTTT
TRBJ2-1,few,NA,TRBV19,CASSPVRDRNNEQFF,TGTGCCAGTAGCCCTGTGCGAGACAGAAACAATGAGCAGTTCTTC
TRBJ1-6,NA,NA,TRBV14,CASSHRGEKSPLHF,TGTGCCAGCAGCCATCGGGGAGAAAAATCACCCCTCCACTTT
TRBJ1-1,NA,TRBD1,TRBV2,CASSDYRGGLEAFF,TGTGCCAGCAGTGACTACAGGGGAGGACTTGAAGCTTTCTTT
TRBJ2-1,few,NA,TRBV12-3/TRBV12-4,CAIQGRGYANEQFF,TGTGCCATCCAGGGGAGGGGCTACGCCAATGAGCAGTTCTTC
TRBJ2-1,few,TRBD2,TRBV7-2,CASSWTPTSGSSYEQFF,TGTGCCAGCAGCTGGACCCCAACTAGCGGGAGTAGTTATGAGCAGTTCTTC
TRBJ2-7,few,TRBD2,TRBV11-2,CASSLSAVSLAQSSYEQYF,TGTGCCAGCAGCTTAAGCGCGGTCTCACTAGCGCAAAGCTCCTACGAGCAGTACTTC